This T cell receptor beta chain was sequenced for a study of blood T cells in healthy people across ages. Sample-barcoded 5' priming and a J-beta primer mix drove a second PCR of roughly 7 to 11 cycles. A template-switch adaptor that had 12 random nucleotides put a tag on each cDNA molecule. The study obtained at least 2.5 million CDR3-containing paired-end reads from every sample. Each CDR3 protein gets one entry after TCRdb re-called the 5' RACE reads with MiXCR. The sample contains about 380,000 distinct CDR3 sequences, 52% of which appear only once. As for this clonotype: The target antigen is unknown.

General observations from the study: As naive T cell percentage varied, TCR beta diversity correlated strongly with it. The long-lived group displayed more naive CD4+ cells, plus higher diversity, than the aged donors did.

CDR3 length: 14 amino acids. Looked up from germline, CDR1 is MNHNS and CDR2 is SASEGT. After removal of 9 bases from V and 0 bases from J, the junction contained 1 base not matched to a gene. The sample consisted of blood. J is TRBJ2-6 and V is TRBV6-1; 8 positions match TRBD1. The source of this sequence is a man aged 55 to 70 in good health. Here the CDR3 DNA reads TGTGCCAGTGGACAGGGCTCTGGGGCCAACGTCCTGACTTTC. It translates to CASGQGSGANVLTF.